This T cell receptor (beta chain) was retrieved from a study of T cell responses to AZD1222 COVID-19 vaccine. The CDR3 loop spans 15 amino acids. CDR1 and CDR2 (germline): ENHRY, SYGVKD. Deletions cut 7 bases from V and 0 bases from J, with 13 bases between. A remark on this clone: Its antigen remains unidentified.

The repertoire was sequenced with immunoSEQ multiplex PCR; TCRdb's copy has only in-frame clones and lacks some. The sample holds about 130,000 clones, roughly nine tenths seen once. Whole-study findings and limits: Repertoire sampling happened only post peak T cell response. Donors were chiefly white British, with a greater number of females, and clonal diversity was perhaps underestimated. Seropositivity was recorded at baseline in only a handful of AZD1222 recipients.

This chain joins TRBV10-3 and TRBJ2-1; D is unclear. This TCR came from an adult in good health. The sequenced sample was peripheral blood, obtained on day 0 of AZD1222 vaccination. The CDR3, as DNA: TGTGCCATCAAAGATGGGGTTAGCTCCTACAATGAGCAGTTCTTC. It specifies CAIKDGVSSYNEQFF.